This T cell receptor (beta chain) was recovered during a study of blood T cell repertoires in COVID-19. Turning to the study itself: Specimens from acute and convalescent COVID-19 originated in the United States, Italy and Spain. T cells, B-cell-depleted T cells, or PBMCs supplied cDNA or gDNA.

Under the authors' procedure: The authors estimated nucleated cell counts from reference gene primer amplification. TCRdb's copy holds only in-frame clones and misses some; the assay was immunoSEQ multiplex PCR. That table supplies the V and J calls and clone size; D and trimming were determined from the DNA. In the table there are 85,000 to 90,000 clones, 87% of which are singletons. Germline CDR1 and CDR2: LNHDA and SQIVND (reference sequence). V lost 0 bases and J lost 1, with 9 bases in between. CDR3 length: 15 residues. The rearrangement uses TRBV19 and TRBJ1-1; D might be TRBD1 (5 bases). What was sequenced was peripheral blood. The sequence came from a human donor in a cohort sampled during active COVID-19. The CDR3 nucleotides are TGTGCCAGTAGTATAGATGGTAGGGGGAACACTGAAGCTTTCTTT. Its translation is CASSIDGRGNTEAFF.